Below, 25 T cell receptor beta chains from the same sample are listed, as sequenced in a study of cytomegalovirus exposure and HLA in healthy donors. The PCR used 60 Vbeta and 13 Jbeta primers. The repertoire was sequenced with immunoSEQ multiplex PCR; TCRdb's copy has only in-frame clones and lacks some. The listing records 75,000 to 85,000 clones. Sequencing used PBMCs. The receptors originated from a man between 50 and 59 years old in good health and CMV-seronegative.

Here the CDR3 DNA reads TGTGCCAGCAGTTTGGGTCAGGGTTATGGGGTCGAGCAGTACTTC. It specifies CASSLGQGYGVEQYF. The chain carries TRBV28 and TRBJ2-7; a weak D match, TRBD1 (5 bases). CDR1 and CDR2 from the germline V gene are MDHEN and SYDVKM. V lost 3 bases to trimming and J lost 6 bases, with 18 bases between them. This CDR3 is 15 amino acids long.

The V gene is TRBV5-1, the J gene TRBJ1-2; 7 nucleotides agree with TRBD1. Per germline, CDR1 SGHRS and CDR2 YFSETQ. V shed 1 base and J 2 bases; nucleotides not matched to a gene: 5. The CDR3 is made up of 15 amino acids. CDR3 sequence: CASSLTSQGNYGYTF. CDR3 sequence (DNA): TGCGCCAGCAGCTTGACATCACAGGGGAACTATGGCTACACCTTC.

This chain uses TRBV2 with TRBJ2-5, with 7 bases lining up with TRBD1. This CDR3 region has 13 residues. V dropped 5 bases and J dropped 1; count of bases not matched to a gene: 1. Germline lookup yields CDR1 SNHLY and CDR2 FYNNEI. The CDR3 protein is CASSYRGQETQYF. As DNA, the CDR3 is TGTGCCAGCAGTTACAGGGGCCAAGAGACCCAGTACTTC.

This chain joins TRBV6-4 and TRBJ2-1, with 7 bases lining up with TRBD2. Trimming at V came to 2 bases and at J to 3 bases, leaving 4 bases not matched to a gene. The CDR3 runs 15 residues. CDR1 is MRHNA, CDR2 SNTAGT, per germline. Written as DNA, the CDR3 is TGTGCCAGCAGTGACGGGAGCGGGGACTACAATGAGCAGTTCTTC. Residues: CASSDGSGDYNEQFF.

The V gene is TRBV19, the J gene TRBJ2-7, with D maybe TRBD1 (6 bases). This CDR3 contains 16 residues. From germline, CDR1 is LNHDA and CDR2 SQIVND (reference sequence). V was cut by 7 bases and J by 0 bases, with 19 bases left in between. The CDR3 sequence: CASTRDTSASSYEQYF. The CDR3 nucleotides read TGTGCCAGTACCCGGGACACCTCGGCGAGCTCCTACGAGCAGTACTTC. Drawing the rest from reference TRBV19 and TRBJ2-7, the complete variable domain is DGGITQSPKYLFRKEGQNVTLSCEQNLNHDAMYWYRQDPGQGLRLIYYSQIVNDFQKGDIAEGYSVSREKKESFPLTVTSAQKNPTAFYLCASTRDTSASSYEQYFGPGTRLTVT.

This chain uses TRBV6-5 with TRBJ2-5; tentative D call: TRBD2 (5 bases). The DNA end favors TRBJ2-7, so the J call may be wrong. This CDR3 comprises 15 residues. Germline CDR1 and CDR2: MNHEY and SVGAGI. The CDR3 DNA is TGTGCCAGCAGTTACAACCGACTAAGCTCCTACGAGCAGTACTTC. Its protein product is CASSYNRLSSYEQYF.

The CDR3 nucleotides read TGTGCCAGCAGTTACGGAGGACAGGGCGAAGCTTTCTTT. Its translation is CASSYGGQGEAFF. This sequence joins TRBV6-6 and TRBJ1-1; 8 nucleotides agree with TRBD1. CDR1 is MNHNY, CDR2 SVGAGI, per germline (reference sequence). Unmatched junction bases numbered 4, after V lost 2 bases and J lost 8 bases. The CDR3 is 13 residues long.

The chain is built from TRBV6-5 and TRBJ1-2; 7 bases align to TRBD1. In germline, CDR1 is MNHEY, CDR2 SVGAGI. Losses at the gene ends were 5 bases for V and 0 bases for J; bases not matched to a gene: 6. The CDR3 spans 15 residues. CDR3 loop: CASSTQGTANYGYTF. The DNA for the CDR3 is TGTGCCAGCAGTACCCAGGGGACAGCTAACTATGGCTACACCTTC.

This sequence joins TRBV4-2 and TRBJ1-3; a possible D gene is TRBD1 (5 bases). Deletions cut 0 bases from V and 2 bases from J, with 14 bases between. This CDR3 is built from 17 residues. CDR1 and CDR2 (germline): LGHNA, YNFKEQ. The CDR3 DNA reads as TGTGCCAGCAGCCAAGAGGGGGGTTGGGGGACTGGAAACACCATATATTTT. This sequence encodes CASSQEGGWGTGNTIYF.

This chain joins TRBV29-1 and TRBJ2-6, with D possibly being TRBD2 (6 bases). Germline V CDR1 and CDR2: SQVTM, ANQGSEA. This CDR3 is 15 amino acids long. V was trimmed by 6 bases and J by 0 bases, leaving 12 bases between them. As DNA, the CDR3 is TGCAGCGTGGAGGGCATGGCCTCTGGGGCCAACGTCCTGACTTTC. Translating it yields CSVEGMASGANVLTF.

This chain connects TRBV5-1 to TRBJ2-7, with D perhaps TRBD2 (5 bases). CDR1 and CDR2 from the germline V gene are SGHRS and YFSETQ. V was shortened by 0 bases and J by 2 bases, with 15 bases between the two germline ends. The CDR3 is 16 amino acids. This chain's CDR3 is CASSLGGSVETYEQYF. DNA of the CDR3: TGCGCCAGCAGCTTGGGAGGGTCTGTGGAAACCTACGAGCAGTACTTC.

The chain employs TRBV2 and TRBJ1-1; maybe TRBD1 (5 bases). Deletions cut 4 bases from V and 3 bases from J, with 9 bases between. This CDR3 spans 13 amino acids. Germline V gene sequence: CDR1 SNHLY, CDR2 FYNNEI. This CDR3 is CASSAGLDTEAFF. The CDR3 coding sequence is TGTGCCAGCAGTGCAGGGTTGGACACTGAAGCTTTCTTT.

J is TRBJ1-5 and V is TRBV19, with a weak D call TRBD1 (5 bases). CDR3 size: 15 residues. V was clipped by 6 bases and J by 0 bases, with 12 bases between them. Germline lookup yields CDR1 LNHDA and CDR2 SQIVND (reference sequence). The CDR3 nucleotides are TGTGCCAGTAGACGGGGGGGAAATAGCAATCAGCCCCAGCATTTT. Protein product: CASRRGGNSNQPQHF.

The CDR3 sequence is CASSTQGYSNQPQHF. CDR3 coding DNA: TGTGCCAGCAGCACACAGGGTTATAGCAATCAGCCCCAGCATTTT. The V gene is TRBV6-5, the J gene TRBJ1-5, with D possibly being TRBD1 (6 bases). The CDR3 spans 15 residues. CDR1 MNHEY and CDR2 SVGAGI come from the germline V gene. Between the trimmed V and J ends, which lost 6 bases and 0 bases, there was a span of 12 bases.

The gene calls are TRBV28 and TRBJ1-5; 7 nucleotides line up with TRBD1. CDR1 is MDHEN and CDR2 is SYDVKM in the germline V gene. The V gene end was trimmed by 2 bases and the J gene end by 5 bases; junction bases not matched to a gene: 6. CDR3 length equals 15 residues. In DNA, the CDR3 is TGTGCCAGCAGTTTACCGACGACAGGGTATCAGCCCCAGCATTTT. It is translated as CASSLPTTGYQPQHF.

V is TRBV6-5 and J is TRBJ1-2; 9 bases agree with TRBD1. CDR3 size: 13 residues. Germline CDR1 MNHEY, CDR2 SVGAGI. V shed 8 bases and J 7 bases; nucleotides not matched to a gene: 8. CDR3 region: CASSERDRAGYTF. In DNA form, the CDR3 reads TGTGCCAGCTCCGAAAGGGACAGGGCTGGCTACACCTTC.

V and J are TRBV6-5 and TRBJ2-7; perhaps TRBD1 as D (5 bases). This CDR3 comprises 14 residues. Germline values: CDR1 MNHEY, CDR2 SVGAGI. V was pared by 6 bases and J by 2 bases, with 14 bases between. As DNA, the CDR3 is TGTGCCAGCAGCTGGAGCTACAGGACCTACGAGCAGTACTTC. It codes for CASSWSYRTYEQYF.

Concerning this clone itself: The sample carries other DNA sequences with the same CDR3. The chain links TRBV28 to TRBJ2-7; D is unresolved. CDR1 and CDR2 (germline): MDHEN, SYDVKM. Trimming took 5 bases from V and 2 from J, leaving 4 bases between them. The CDR3 sequence is 11 residues long. CDR3 protein: CASSPAYEQYF. In nucleotides, the CDR3 is TGTGCCAGCAGTCCCGCCTACGAGCAGTACTTC.

This rearrangement joins TRBV19 to TRBJ2-3; the match to TRBD1 covers 7 bases. The germline CDR1 and CDR2 sequences are LNHDA and SQIVND (reference sequence). The CDR3 is 14 amino acids. The junction had 3 bases not matched to a gene; V was cut back by 5 bases and J by 1 base. The CDR3 DNA follows: TGTGCCAGTAGTTCCCAGGGGGGCACAGATACGCAGTATTTT. This sequence encodes CASSSQGGTDTQYF.

The chain combines TRBV4-1 with TRBJ1-2; 7 nucleotides align to TRBD1. In germline, CDR1 is MGHRA, CDR2 YSYEKL. The CDR3 is made up of 17 amino acids. V lost 1 base and J lost 0; bases outside the gene matches: 8. The chain's CDR3 is CASSQVARGDTNYGYTF. In nucleotides, the CDR3 is TGCGCCAGCAGCCAAGTGGCCAGGGGGGATACTAACTATGGCTACACCTTC.

The chain combines TRBV7-6 with TRBJ2-3, with 7 bases that match TRBD1. This CDR3 has 14 amino acids. Losses at the gene ends were 2 bases for V and 5 bases for J; bases not matched to a gene: 4. From germline, CDR1 is SGHVS and CDR2 FNYEAQ. CDR3 residues: CASSLRGDRDTQYF. CDR3 in DNA: TGTGCCAGCAGCTTACGTGGGGACAGAGATACGCAGTATTTT.

The chain employs TRBV4-1 and TRBJ2-2; 7 positions agree with TRBD1. Germline V gene data show CDR1 as MGHRA and CDR2 as YSYEKL. Trimming cost V 5 bases and J 6 bases; bases outside gene matches: 3. CDR3 length: 13 amino acids. This chain's CDR3 is CASSTDRAGELFF. The CDR3, as DNA: TGCGCCAGCAGCACTGACAGGGCCGGGGAGCTGTTTTTT.

The chain joins TRBV25-1 to TRBJ2-1; 7 nucleotides align to TRBD2. The V gene end was trimmed by 6 bases and the J gene end by 4 bases; junction bases not matched to a gene: 9. Germline CDR1 MGHDK, CDR2 SYGVNS. The CDR3 is 15 amino acids. The CDR3 protein is CASREKRGGYNEQFF. In DNA, the CDR3 is TGTGCCAGCAGGGAAAAGCGGGGAGGATACAATGAGCAGTTCTTC.

The J gene is TRBJ2-5, the V gene TRBV28, with 9 bases lining up with TRBD1. CDR3 size: 15 residues. Germline V CDR1 and CDR2: MDHEN, SYDVKM. V was pared by 7 bases and J by 3 bases, with 9 bases of the junction left unmatched. In DNA form, the CDR3 reads TGTGCCAGCAATACCCTCGGGACAGGGAAAGAGACCCAGTACTTC. It yields the protein CASNTLGTGKETQYF.

This chain uses TRBV7-9 with TRBJ2-7; D gene ambiguous. This CDR3 spans 12 amino acids. Germline V CDR1 and CDR2: SEHNR, FQNEAQ (reference sequence). Trimming cost V 5 bases and J 7 bases, with 12 bases left between them. CDR3 bases: TGTGCCAGCAGCCCTACTACCCTTGAGCAGTACTTC. Protein: CASSPTTLEQYF.